This T cell receptor beta chain emerged from a study of cytomegalovirus exposure and HLA in healthy donors. Overall study findings and caveats: An analysis that was carried out later associated 15,000 to 20,000 TCR beta sequences with HLA alleles at 0.05 false discovery rate. Previous analysis showed most TCR beta V segments were productive about 87% or about 30% of the time.

The PCR employed 60 Vbeta primers together with 13 Jbeta primers. Sequencing was performed with immunoSEQ multiplex PCR; in TCRdb, only in-frame clones are kept and a portion is missing. Of 200,000 to 250,000 clones listed, 70% to 90% were seen once; the top ten hold 1% to 1.5%. The V gene lost 5 bases and the J gene lost 4 bases, with 9 bases spanning the gap. Germline V gives CDR1 SNHLY, CDR2 FYNNEI. This CDR3 comprises 13 residues. Points on this clone: Its antigen is not known.

The clonotype originates from a human donor in good health. This sequence joins TRBV2 and TRBJ2-1; a weak D match, TRBD2 (6 bases). Sequenced material: PBMCs. CDR3: CASSSGQYNEQFF. As DNA, the CDR3 is TGTGCCAGCAGTAGCGGGCAATACAATGAGCAGTTCTTC.